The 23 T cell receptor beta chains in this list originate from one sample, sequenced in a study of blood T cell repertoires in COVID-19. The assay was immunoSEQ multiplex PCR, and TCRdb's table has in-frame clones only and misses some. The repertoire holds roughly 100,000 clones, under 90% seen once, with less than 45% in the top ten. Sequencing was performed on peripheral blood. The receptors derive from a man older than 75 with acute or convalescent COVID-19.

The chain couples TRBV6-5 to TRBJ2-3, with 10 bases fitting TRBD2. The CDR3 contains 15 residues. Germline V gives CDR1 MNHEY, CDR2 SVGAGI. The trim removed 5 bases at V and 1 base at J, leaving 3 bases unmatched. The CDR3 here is CASSRTSGGTDTQYF. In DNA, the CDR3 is TGTGCCAGCAGTAGGACTAGCGGAGGCACAGATACGCAGTATTTT.

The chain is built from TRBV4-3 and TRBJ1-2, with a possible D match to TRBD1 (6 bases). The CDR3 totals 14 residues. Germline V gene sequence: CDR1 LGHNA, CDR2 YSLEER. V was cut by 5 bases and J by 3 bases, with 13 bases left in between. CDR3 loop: CASSKGEGDYGYTF. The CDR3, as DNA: TGCGCCAGCAGCAAAGGGGAGGGGGACTATGGCTACACCTTC.

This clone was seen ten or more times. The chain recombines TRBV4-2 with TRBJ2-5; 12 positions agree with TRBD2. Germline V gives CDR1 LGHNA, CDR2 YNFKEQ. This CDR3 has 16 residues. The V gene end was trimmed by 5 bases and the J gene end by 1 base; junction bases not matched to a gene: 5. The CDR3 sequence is CASSTSSGRAQETQYF. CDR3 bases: TGTGCCAGCAGCACTTCTAGCGGGAGGGCCCAAGAGACCCAGTACTTC.

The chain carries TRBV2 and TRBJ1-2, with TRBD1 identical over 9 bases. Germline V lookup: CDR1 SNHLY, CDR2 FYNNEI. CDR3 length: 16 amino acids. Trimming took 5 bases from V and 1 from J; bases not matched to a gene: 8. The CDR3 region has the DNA TGTGCCAGCAGTCGGACAGGGGAGGCTCTTAACTATGGCTACACCTTC. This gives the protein CASSRTGEALNYGYTF.

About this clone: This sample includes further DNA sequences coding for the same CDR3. This chain's CDR3 is CASSVDSGSYNEQFF. CDR3 nucleotides: TGTGCCAGCAGCGTAGATAGCGGCTCCTACAATGAGCAGTTCTTC. V gene TRBV9 combines with J gene TRBJ2-1; perhaps TRBD2 as D (6 bases). CDR1 and CDR2 from the germline V gene are SGDLS and YYNGEE. The CDR3 extends over 15 amino acids. Trimming cost V 0 bases and J 0 bases, with 7 bases left between them.

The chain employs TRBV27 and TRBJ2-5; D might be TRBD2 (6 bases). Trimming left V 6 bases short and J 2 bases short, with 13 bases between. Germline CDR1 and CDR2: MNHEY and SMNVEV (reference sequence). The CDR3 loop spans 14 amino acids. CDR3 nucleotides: TGTGCCAGCAGCCAGAGGGCGGGACAAGAGACCCAGTACTTC. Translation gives CASSQRAGQETQYF.

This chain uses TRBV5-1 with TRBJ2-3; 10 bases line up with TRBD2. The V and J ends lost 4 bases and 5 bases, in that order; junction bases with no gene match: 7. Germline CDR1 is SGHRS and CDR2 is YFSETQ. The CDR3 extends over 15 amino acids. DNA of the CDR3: TGCGCCAGCAGCCCCCCAAGCGGGGGGGGAGATACGCAGTATTTT. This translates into CASSPPSGGGDTQYF.

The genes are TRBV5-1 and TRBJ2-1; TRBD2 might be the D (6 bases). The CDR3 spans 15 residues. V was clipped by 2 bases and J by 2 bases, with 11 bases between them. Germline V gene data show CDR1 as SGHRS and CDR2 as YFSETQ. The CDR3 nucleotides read TGCGCCAGCAGCTTTGATGCGGGGACCTACAATGAGCAGTTCTTC. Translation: CASSFDAGTYNEQFF.

CDR3: CASSYITGAGNTIYF. For the CDR3, the DNA is TGTGCCAGCAGCTATATTACAGGGGCTGGAAACACCATATATTTT. This chain connects TRBV7-2 to TRBJ1-3, with 7 bases that match TRBD1. Germline CDR1 is SGHTA and CDR2 is FQGNSA. V was pared by 4 bases and J by 2 bases, with 5 bases of the junction left unmatched. The CDR3 is made up of 15 amino acids.

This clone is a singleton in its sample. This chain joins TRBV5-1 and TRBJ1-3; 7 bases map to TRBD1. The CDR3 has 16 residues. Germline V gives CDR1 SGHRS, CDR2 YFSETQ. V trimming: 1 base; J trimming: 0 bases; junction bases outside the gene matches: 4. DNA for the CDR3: TGCGCCAGCAGCTTGCAAGGGGGCTCCTCTGGAAACACCATATATTTT. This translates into CASSLQGGSSGNTIYF. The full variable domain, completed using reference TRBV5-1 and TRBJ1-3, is KAGVTQTPRYLIKTRGQQVTLSCSPISGHRSVSWYQQTPGQGLQFLFEYFSETQRNKGNFPGRFSGRQFSNSRSEMNVSTLELGDSALYLCASSLQGGSSGNTIYFGEGSWLTVV.

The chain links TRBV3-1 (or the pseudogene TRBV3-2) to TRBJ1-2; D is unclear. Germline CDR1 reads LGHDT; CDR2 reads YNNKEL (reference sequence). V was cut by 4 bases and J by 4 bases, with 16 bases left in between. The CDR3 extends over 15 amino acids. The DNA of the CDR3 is TGTGCCAGCAGCCCCATTGGAGAGCCCAGCTATGGCTACACCTTC. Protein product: CASSPIGEPSYGYTF.

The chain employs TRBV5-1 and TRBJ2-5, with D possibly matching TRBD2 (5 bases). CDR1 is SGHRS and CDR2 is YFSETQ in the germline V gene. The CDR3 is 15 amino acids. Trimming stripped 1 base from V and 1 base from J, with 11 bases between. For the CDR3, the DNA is TGCGCCAGCAGCTTGTTTCCGGGGAGCCAAGAGACCCAGTACTTC. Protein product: CASSLFPGSQETQYF.

The CDR3 region is CASSKDDFGTASGRTRSYNEQFF. CDR3 sequence (DNA): TGTGCCAGCAGCAAAGATGATTTTGGGACGGCTAGCGGGAGAACCCGCTCCTACAATGAGCAGTTCTTC. This rearrangement joins TRBV21-1 to TRBJ2-1; the table names TRBD2, a call not compared with the DNA. TRBV21-1 is a recognized pseudogene. The CDR3 is made up of 23 amino acids.

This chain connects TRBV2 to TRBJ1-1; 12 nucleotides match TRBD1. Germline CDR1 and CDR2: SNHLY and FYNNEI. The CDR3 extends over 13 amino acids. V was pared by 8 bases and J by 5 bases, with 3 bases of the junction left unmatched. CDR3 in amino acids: CASSGQGATEAFF. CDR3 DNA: TGTGCCAGCTCGGGACAGGGGGCGACTGAAGCTTTCTTT.

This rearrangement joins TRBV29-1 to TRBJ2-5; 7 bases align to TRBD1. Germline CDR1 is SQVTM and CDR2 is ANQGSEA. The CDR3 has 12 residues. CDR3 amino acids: CSTTGEQETQYF. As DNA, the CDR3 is TGCAGTACTACAGGGGAACAAGAGACCCAGTACTTC. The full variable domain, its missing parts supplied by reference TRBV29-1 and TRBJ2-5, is SAVISQKPSRDICQRGTSLTIQCQVDSQVTMMFWYRQQPGQSLTLIATANQGSEATYESGFVIDKFPISRPNLTFSTLTVSNMSPEDSSIYLCSTTGEQETQYFGPGTRLLVL.

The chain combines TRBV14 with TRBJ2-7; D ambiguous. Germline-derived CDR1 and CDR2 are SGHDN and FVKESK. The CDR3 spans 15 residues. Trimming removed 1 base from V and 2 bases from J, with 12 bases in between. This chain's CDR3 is CASSQGQGVTYEQYF. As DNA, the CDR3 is TGTGCCAGCAGCCAAGGGCAAGGAGTGACCTACGAGCAGTACTTC.

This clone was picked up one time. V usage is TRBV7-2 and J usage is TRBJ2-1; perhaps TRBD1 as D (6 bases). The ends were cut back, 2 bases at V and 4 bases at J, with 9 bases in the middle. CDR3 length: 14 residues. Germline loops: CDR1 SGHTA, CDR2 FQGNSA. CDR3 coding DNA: TGTGCCAGCAGCTTACAGGGGCCTTACAATGAGCAGTTCTTC. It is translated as CASSLQGPYNEQFF.

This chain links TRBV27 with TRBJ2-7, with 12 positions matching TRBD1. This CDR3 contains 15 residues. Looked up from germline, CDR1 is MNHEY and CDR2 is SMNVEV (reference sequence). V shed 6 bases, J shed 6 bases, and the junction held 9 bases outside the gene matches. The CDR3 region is CASSTPGQGAIEQYF. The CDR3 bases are TGTGCCAGCAGCACCCCGGGACAGGGGGCGATCGAGCAGTACTTC.

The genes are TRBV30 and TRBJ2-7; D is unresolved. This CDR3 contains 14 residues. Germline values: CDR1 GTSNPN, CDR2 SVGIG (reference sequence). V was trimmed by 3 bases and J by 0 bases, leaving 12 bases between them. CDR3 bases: TGTGCCTGGAGGATGTGGCGGTCCTCCTACGAGCAGTACTTC. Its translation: CAWRMWRSSYEQYF.

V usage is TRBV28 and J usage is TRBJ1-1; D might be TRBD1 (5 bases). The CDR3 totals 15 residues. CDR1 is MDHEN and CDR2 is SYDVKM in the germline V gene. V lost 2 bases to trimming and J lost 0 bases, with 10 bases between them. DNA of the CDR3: TGTGCCAGCAGTTTAGTAGGGACTATGAACACTGAAGCTTTCTTT. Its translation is CASSLVGTMNTEAFF. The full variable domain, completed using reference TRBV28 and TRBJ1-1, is DVKVTQSSRYLVKRTGEKVFLECVQDMDHENMFWYRQDPGLGLRLIYFSYDVKMKEKGDIPEGYSVSREKKERFSLILESASTNQTSMYLCASSLVGTMNTEAFFGQGTRLTVV.

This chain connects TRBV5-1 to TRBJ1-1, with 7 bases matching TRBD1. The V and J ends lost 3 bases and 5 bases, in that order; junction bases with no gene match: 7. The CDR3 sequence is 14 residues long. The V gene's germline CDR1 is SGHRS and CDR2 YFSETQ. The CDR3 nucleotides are TGCGCCAGCAGCTGGCAGGGGGAGGATACTGAAGCTTTCTTT. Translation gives CASSWQGEDTEAFF.

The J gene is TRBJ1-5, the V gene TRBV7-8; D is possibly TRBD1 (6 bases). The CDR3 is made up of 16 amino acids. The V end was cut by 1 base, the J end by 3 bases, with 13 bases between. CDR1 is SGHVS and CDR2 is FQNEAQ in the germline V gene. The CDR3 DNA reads TGTGCCAGCAGCTTAGAAGGGGGGGGGTTCAATCAGCCCCAGCATTTT. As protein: CASSLEGGGFNQPQHF.

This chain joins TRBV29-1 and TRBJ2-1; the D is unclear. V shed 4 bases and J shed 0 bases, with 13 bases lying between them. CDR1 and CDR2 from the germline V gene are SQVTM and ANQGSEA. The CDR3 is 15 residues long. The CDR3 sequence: CSVGVSGSSYNEQFF. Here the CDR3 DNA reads TGCAGCGTTGGTGTCTCAGGAAGCTCCTACAATGAGCAGTTCTTC.